A selection of T cell receptor beta chains follows, all from one sample in a study of T-cell reconstitution after alpha-beta-depleted transplantation in children. TCRdb analysed the PCR reads with MiXCR anew, one entry per CDR3 protein. The top ten hold 20% to 25% of the sample, which has under 300,000 distinct CDR3 sequences, roughly 10% seen once. The sequencing here drew on peripheral blood, taken 180 days after TCRalphabeta/CD19-depleted stem cell transplant. The receptors derive from a male patient aged 2 to 10 who had a stem cell transplant for chronic granulomatous disease, so the T cells may come from the graft donor. CDR3s include the opening cysteine and the closing phenylalanine or tryptophan. The D gene is left open where the match is weak. For some rows the clone size is stated as once, few or many, or as a class when expanded; others skip it.

CDR3 protein: CAISGTAETQYF
CDR3 DNA: TGTGCCATCAGTGGGACAGCGGAGACCCAGTACTTC
V gene: TRBV10-3
D gene: .
J gene: TRBJ2-5
clone size: many

CDR3 protein: CASRQGTAFF
CDR3 DNA: TGTGCCAGTAGACAGGGGACAGCTTTCTTT
V gene: TRBV19
D gene: TRBD1
J gene: TRBJ1-1
clone size: .

CDR3 protein: CSARDFLLAGAYEQYF
CDR3 DNA: TGCAGTGCTAGAGATTTTCTATTAGCGGGAGCCTACGAGCAGTACTTC
V gene: TRBV20-1
D gene: TRBD2
J gene: TRBJ2-7
clone size: .

CDR3 protein: CASSFGGGDGYTF
CDR3 DNA: TGTGCCAGCAGCTTTGGGGGAGGGGATGGCTACACCTTC
V gene: TRBV7-3
D gene: .
J gene: TRBJ1-2
clone size: many

CDR3 protein: CASSQGPAGSYGYTF
CDR3 DNA: TGTGCCAGCAGCCAGGGCCCGGCAGGGAGCTATGGCTACACCTTC
V gene: TRBV3-1
D gene: .
J gene: TRBJ1-2
clone size: many

CDR3 protein: CASSLGGLDTQYF
CDR3 DNA: TGTGCCAGCAGCTTGGGGGGGTTAGATACGCAGTATTTT
V gene: TRBV5-5
D gene: .
J gene: TRBJ2-3
clone size: many

CDR3 protein: CTSSPWRGGPETQYF
CDR3 DNA: TGCACCAGCAGCCCTTGGCGGGGGGGCCCAGAGACCCAGTACTTC
V gene: TRBV1
D gene: .
J gene: TRBJ2-5
clone size: few

CDR3 protein: CAISESPPGLQETQYF
CDR3 DNA: TGTGCCATCAGTGAGTCACCACCGGGACTACAAGAGACCCAGTACTTC
V gene: TRBV10-3
D gene: TRBD2
J gene: TRBJ2-5
clone size: many

CDR3 protein: CASSQVSGQDTGELFF
CDR3 DNA: TGTGCCAGCAGCCAAGTAAGTGGACAAGACACCGGGGAGCTGTTTTTT
V gene: TRBV3-1
D gene: .
J gene: TRBJ2-2
clone size: many

CDR3 protein: CASSHRGVETQYF
CDR3 DNA: TGTGCCAGCAGCCACCGGGGGGTGGAGACCCAGTACTTC
V gene: TRBV28
D gene: TRBD2
J gene: TRBJ2-5
clone size: many

CDR3 protein: CASSEEGPNIGLLFF
CDR3 DNA: TGTGCCAGCAGTGAAGAAGGACCCAACATCGGGTTGCTGTTTTTT
V gene: TRBV2
D gene: .
J gene: TRBJ1-4
clone size: few

CDR3 protein: CANSPPRSQETQYF
CDR3 DNA: TGCGCCAACAGCCCCCCGAGGAGCCAAGAGACCCAGTACTTC
V gene: TRBV5-1
D gene: .
J gene: TRBJ2-5
clone size: .

CDR3 protein: CASSADETGWQYF
CDR3 DNA: TGTGCCAGCAGCGCGGACGAGACGGGCTGGCAGTACTTC
V gene: TRBV7-6
D gene: .
J gene: TRBJ2-7
clone size: few

CDR3 protein: CASSLGGGVDTDTQYF
CDR3 DNA: TGCGCCAGCAGCTTGGGTGGCGGAGTCGACACAGATACGCAGTATTTT
V gene: TRBV5-1
D gene: .
J gene: TRBJ2-3
clone size: many

CDR3 protein: CSVESSGSREQYF
CDR3 DNA: TGCAGCGTTGAATCTAGCGGGAGTAGGGAGCAGTACTTC
V gene: TRBV29-1
D gene: TRBD2
J gene: TRBJ2-7
clone size: many

CDR3 protein: CSVGRGGSEAFF
CDR3 DNA: TGCAGCGTTGGTCGAGGGGGTTCTGAAGCTTTCTTT
V gene: TRBV29-1
D gene: .
J gene: TRBJ1-1
clone size: many

CDR3 protein: CASSLTSGSGNEQFF
CDR3 DNA: TGTGCCAGCAGTCTGACTAGCGGGAGTGGTAATGAGCAGTTCTTC
V gene: TRBV28
D gene: TRBD2
J gene: TRBJ2-1
clone size: many

CDR3 protein: CASSLGGTLAYEQYF
CDR3 DNA: TGCGCCAGCAGCTTGGGCGGGACACTTGCCTACGAGCAGTACTTC
V gene: TRBV5-1
D gene: .
J gene: TRBJ2-7
clone size: many

CDR3 protein: CSVVVENNYGYTF
CDR3 DNA: TGCAGCGTTGTGGTAGAGAACAACTATGGCTACACCTTC
V gene: TRBV29-1
D gene: .
J gene: TRBJ1-2
clone size: many

CDR3 protein: CASSLHGGNTGELFF
CDR3 DNA: TGTGCCAGCAGTTTACACGGAGGGAACACCGGGGAGCTGTTTTTT
V gene: TRBV28
D gene: .
J gene: TRBJ2-2
clone size: many

CDR3 protein: CASSADTTYYCYTF
CDR3 DNA: TGTGCCAGCAGTGCTGACACAACCTACTATTGCTACACCTTC
V gene: TRBV2
D gene: .
J gene: TRBJ1-2
clone size: .

CDR3 protein: CASRPAGGMNTGELFF
CDR3 DNA: TGTGCCAGCAGGCCAGCGGGGGGGATGAACACCGGGGAGCTGTTTTTT
V gene: TRBV6-2/TRBV6-3
D gene: TRBD2
J gene: TRBJ2-2
clone size: many

CDR3 protein: CASSRGVGNNEQFF
CDR3 DNA: TGTGCCAGTAGTAGGGGTGTAGGGAACAATGAGCAGTTCTTC
V gene: TRBV19
D gene: .
J gene: TRBJ2-1
clone size: many

CDR3 protein: CSVETGGYEKLFF
CDR3 DNA: TGCAGCGTTGAGACAGGGGGCTACGAAAAACTGTTTTTT
V gene: TRBV29-1
D gene: TRBD1
J gene: TRBJ1-4
clone size: few

CDR3 protein: CASSPGRGQGTYEQYF
CDR3 DNA: TGTGCCAGCAGCCCAGGCAGGGGACAGGGAACCTACGAGCAGTACTTC
V gene: TRBV4-2
D gene: TRBD1
J gene: TRBJ2-7
clone size: many

CDR3 protein: CASSYPGTGLETQYF
CDR3 DNA: TGCGCCAGCAGCTACCCCGGGACAGGGCTGGAGACCCAGTACTTC
V gene: TRBV5-1
D gene: TRBD1
J gene: TRBJ2-5
clone size: many

CDR3 protein: CASSGRDRGTDTQYF
CDR3 DNA: TGTGCCAGCAGTGGCAGGGACAGGGGAACAGATACGCAGTATTTT
V gene: TRBV12-3/TRBV12-4
D gene: TRBD1
J gene: TRBJ2-3
clone size: once

CDR3 protein: CSARRLAGGIGAYEQYF
CDR3 DNA: TGCAGTGCTAGACGGCTAGCGGGGGGAATTGGGGCCTACGAGCAGTACTTC
V gene: TRBV20-1
D gene: TRBD2
J gene: TRBJ2-7
clone size: many

CDR3 protein: CSARGGLTNEQFF
CDR3 DNA: TGCAGTGCTAGAGGGGGACTTACCAATGAGCAGTTCTTC
V gene: TRBV20-1
D gene: .
J gene: TRBJ2-1
clone size: many

CDR3 protein: CASSVVSGSSDTQYF
CDR3 DNA: TGTGCCAGCAGTGTGGTTAGCGGGAGTTCGGATACGCAGTATTTT
V gene: TRBV6-1
D gene: TRBD2
J gene: TRBJ2-3
clone size: many

CDR3 protein: CASSQDHRVGSYEQYF
CDR3 DNA: TGCGCCAGCAGCCAAGATCACCGGGTGGGAAGCTACGAGCAGTACTTC
V gene: TRBV4-1
D gene: .
J gene: TRBJ2-7
clone size: many

CDR3 protein: CAISDPRLAGGYNEQFF
CDR3 DNA: TGTGCCATCAGTGACCCGAGACTAGCGGGGGGGTACAATGAGCAGTTCTTC
V gene: TRBV10-3
D gene: TRBD2
J gene: TRBJ2-1
clone size: many

CDR3 protein: CSAPRVAGGSGPNYEQYF
CDR3 DNA: TGCAGTGCTCCCCGGGTAGCGGGAGGCTCTGGCCCAAACTACGAGCAGTACTTC
V gene: TRBV20-1
D gene: TRBD2
J gene: TRBJ2-7
clone size: .

CDR3 protein: CARSLGVRVFTTGGTDTQYF
CDR3 DNA: TGTGCCAGGAGCCTGGGGGTCCGGGTATTCACCACGGGGGGGACAGATACGCAGTATTTT
V gene: TRBV5-6
D gene: TRBD2
J gene: TRBJ2-3
clone size: .

CDR3 protein: CASSFRGTSYNEQFF
CDR3 DNA: TGTGCCAGCAGTTTCCGCGGGACCTCCTACAATGAGCAGTTCTTC
V gene: TRBV28
D gene: .
J gene: TRBJ2-1
clone size: many

CDR3 protein: CASSQVRGEQYF
CDR3 DNA: TGTGCCAGCAGCCAAGTCAGGGGCGAGCAGTACTTC
V gene: TRBV14
D gene: .
J gene: TRBJ2-7
clone size: many

CDR3 protein: CCARPRTSGISYNEQFF
CDR3 DNA: TGCTGTGCTAGACCCAGGACTAGCGGGATCTCCTACAATGAGCAGTTCTTC
V gene: TRBV20-1
D gene: TRBD2
J gene: TRBJ2-1
clone size: .

CDR3 protein: CASSLGGGDEQFF
CDR3 DNA: TGTGCTAGCAGCTTAGGGGGAGGGGATGAGCAGTTCTTC
V gene: TRBV7-7
D gene: .
J gene: TRBJ2-1
clone size: many

CDR3 protein: CASSLVSPSGGADGELFF
CDR3 DNA: TGTGCCAGCAGCTTGGTGTCCCCAAGCGGGGGGGCTGACGGGGAGCTGTTTTTT
V gene: TRBV7-6
D gene: TRBD2
J gene: TRBJ2-2
clone size: many

CDR3 protein: CASREGGRQPQHF
CDR3 DNA: TGTGCCAGCAGGGAAGGGGGCCGTCAGCCCCAGCATTTT
V gene: TRBV28
D gene: TRBD1
J gene: TRBJ1-5
clone size: many

CDR3 protein: CASSLAFGGPEQFF
CDR3 DNA: TGCGCCAGCAGCTTGGCCTTCGGGGGGCCTGAGCAGTTCTTC
V gene: TRBV5-1
D gene: .
J gene: TRBJ2-1
clone size: many

CDR3 protein: CSASYSTGGYQPQHF
CDR3 DNA: TGCAGTGCTTCCTACTCTACAGGGGGCTATCAGCCCCAGCATTTT
V gene: TRBV20-1
D gene: TRBD1
J gene: TRBJ1-5
clone size: many

CDR3 protein: CASSPPMNQPQHF
CDR3 DNA: TGTGCCAGCAGTCCTCCAATGAATCAGCCCCAGCATTTT
V gene: TRBV28
D gene: .
J gene: TRBJ1-5
clone size: many

CDR3 protein: CASSQLPSIETQYF
CDR3 DNA: TGCGCCAGCAGCCAGCTACCATCAATCGAGACCCAGTACTTC
V gene: TRBV4-1
D gene: .
J gene: TRBJ2-5
clone size: many

CDR3 protein: CATGRDPLYTDTQYF
CDR3 DNA: TGTGCCACAGGACGGGACCCCCTCTACACAGATACGCAGTATTTT
V gene: TRBV19
D gene: .
J gene: TRBJ2-3
clone size: few

CDR3 protein: CSARTSGRGDTQYF
CDR3 DNA: TGCAGTGCTAGAACTAGCGGGAGGGGTGATACGCAGTATTTT
V gene: TRBV20-1
D gene: TRBD2
J gene: TRBJ2-3
clone size: many

CDR3 protein: CASSILTGELFF
CDR3 DNA: TGTGCCAGCAGTATCCTTACCGGGGAGCTGTTTTTT
V gene: TRBV27
D gene: .
J gene: TRBJ2-2
clone size: many

CDR3 protein: CASSEGFEETQYF
CDR3 DNA: TGCGCCAGCAGTGAAGGGTTCGAGGAGACCCAGTACTTC
V gene: TRBV10-1
D gene: .
J gene: TRBJ2-5
clone size: many

CDR3 protein: CASSPKGQGNTGELFF
CDR3 DNA: TGTGCTAGCAGCCCTAAGGGGCAGGGTAACACCGGGGAGCTGTTTTTT
V gene: TRBV7-7
D gene: .
J gene: TRBJ2-2
clone size: many